Below are 4 T cell receptor beta chains sequenced from a single sample in a study of blood T cell repertoires in COVID-19. The protocol was immunoSEQ multiplex PCR, while the TCRdb copy is restricted to in-frame clones and leaves out a portion. The repertoire holds under 95,000 clones, approximately 85% seen once, with roughly 9.1% in the top ten. The sequencing sample was made of peripheral blood. These receptors all come from a man aged 50-59 years with COVID-19, enrolled during active disease.

DNA of the CDR3: TGTGCCAGCAGCCCAGGAGGGGGGACAGGCCTCTCTGGGGCCAACGTCCTGACTTTC. This codes for CASSPGGGTGLSGANVLTF. The chain is built from TRBV9 and TRBJ2-6; TRBD1 aligns across 8 bases. The V segment lost 4 bases and the J segment 0 bases; nucleotides outside the gene matches: 12. The CDR3 loop spans 19 amino acids. CDR1 is SGDLS, CDR2 YYNGEE, per germline.

The chain has TRBV4-2 and TRBJ2-7; 10 bases agree with TRBD2. The CDR3 is 15 residues long. From germline, CDR1 is LGHNA and CDR2 YNFKEQ. V lost 6 bases and J lost 0; bases outside the gene matches: 5. CDR3 sequence: CASSEAGGSSYEQYF. The CDR3 nucleotides read TGTGCCAGCAGTGAAGCGGGAGGGAGCTCCTACGAGCAGTACTTC.

Points on this clone: One end of the junction does not line up with germline, which may come from a read error. The genes are TRBV28 and TRBJ1-4; D perhaps matches TRBD1 (6 bases). The CDR3 covers 13 residues. The germline V gene encodes CDR1 MDHEN and CDR2 SYDVKM. The CDR3 region has the DNA TGTGCCAGCAGCAAGAAACAGGGAGCCCCACTTTCGTTT. It is translated as CASSKKQGAPLSF. The whole variable domain, filled in from reference TRBV28 and TRBJ1-4, reads DVKVTQSSRYLVKRTGEKVFLECVQDMDHENMFWYRQDPGLGLRLIYFSYDVKMKEKGDIPEGYSVSREKKERFSLILESASTNQTSMYLCASSKKQGAPLSFGSGTQLSVL.

With regard to this clone: One junction end does not reproduce the germline sequence, and a read error may be involved. The rearrangement uses TRBV7-7 and TRBJ2-1, with a possible D match to TRBD2 (6 bases). Germline lookup yields CDR1 SSHAT and CDR2 FNYEAQ (reference sequence). The CDR3 extends over 13 amino acids. The CDR3 coding sequence is TGTGCTAGCAGCTTACTAGCTAGCGATGAGCAGTTCTTC. Protein product: CASSLLASDEQFF. The full variable domain, rest sourced from reference TRBV7-7 and TRBJ2-1, is GAGVSQSPRYKVTKRGQDVTLRCDPISSHATLYWYQQALGQGPEFLTYFNYEAQPDKSGLPSDRFSAERPEGSISTLTIQRTEQRDSAMYRCASSLLASDEQFFGPGTRLTVL.